Listed below are T cell receptor beta chains from one sample, sequenced in a study of cytomegalovirus exposure and HLA in healthy donors. Data came from immunoSEQ multiplex PCR; TCRdb stores just in-frame clones and leaves some out. There are about 130,000 clones in the sample; approximately 81% occur only once, and about 0.75% lies in the top ten. The sequenced sample consisted of PBMCs. The receptor source for this set is a young man in good health and CMV-seronegative. CDR3s include the opening cysteine and the closing phenylalanine or tryptophan. The D gene is left open where the match is weak. Size values are once, few and many counts, or a class for expanded clones, and some rows have none.

v_gene: TRBV6-5; j_gene: TRBJ2-1; abundance: once; len: 12; d_gene: TRBD1; CDR3nt: TGTGCCAGCAGTACCCGGACAGGGGGGAAGTTCTTC; CDR3aa: CASSTRTGGKFF
v_gene: TRBV6-1; j_gene: TRBJ1-1; abundance: NA; len: 13; d_gene: NA; CDR3nt: TGTGCCAGCAGTGATAATGTGAACACTGAAGCTTTCTTT; CDR3aa: CASSDNVNTEAFF
v_gene: TRBV28; j_gene: TRBJ2-4; abundance: NA; len: 16; d_gene: NA; CDR3nt: TGTGCCAGCAGCGAAGACCTCCGACTAGCCAAAAACATTCAGTACTTC; CDR3aa: CASSEDLRLAKNIQYF
v_gene: TRBV25-1; j_gene: TRBJ1-1; abundance: NA; len: 12; d_gene: NA; CDR3nt: TGTGCCAGCAGCCCGGGAGCCACTGAAGCTTTCTTT; CDR3aa: CASSPGATEAFF
v_gene: TRBV12-2; j_gene: TRBJ2-1; abundance: few; len: 17; d_gene: NA; CDR3nt: TGTGCAAGTCGCTCCGCACTAGCGGGTCTCTCCTACAATGAGCAGTTCTTC; CDR3aa: CASRSALAGLSYNEQFF
v_gene: TRBV7-2; j_gene: TRBJ1-2; abundance: NA; len: 13; d_gene: NA; CDR3nt: TGTGCCAGCAGCTTCGCACAGTCCTATGGCTACACCTTC; CDR3aa: CASSFAQSYGYTF
v_gene: TRBV19; j_gene: TRBJ1-1; abundance: few; len: 14; d_gene: NA; CDR3nt: TGTGCCAGTAGCGGTAGACAGATCAACACTGAAGCTTTCTTT; CDR3aa: CASSGRQINTEAFF
v_gene: TRBV10-3; j_gene: TRBJ2-7; abundance: NA; len: 14; d_gene: TRBD1; CDR3nt: TGTGCCATCAGTGAGTACTCAGGGGGCTACGAGCAGTACTTC; CDR3aa: CAISEYSGGYEQYF
v_gene: TRBV10-3; j_gene: TRBJ2-1; abundance: NA; len: 16; d_gene: TRBD2; CDR3nt: TGTGCCATCAGAGAAAGCGGGGGGGCCGAAGGGAATGAGCAGTTCTTC; CDR3aa: CAIRESGGAEGNEQFF
v_gene: TRBV28; j_gene: TRBJ1-5; abundance: NA; len: 15; d_gene: TRBD1; CDR3nt: TGTGCCAGCAACGACAGGGGAGTGTTATATCAGCCCCAGCATTTT; CDR3aa: CASNDRGVLYQPQHF
v_gene: TRBV18; j_gene: TRBJ1-4; abundance: once; len: 14; d_gene: TRBD1; CDR3nt: TGTGCCAGCTCACTCCGGGACAGGGGCCCAAAACTGTTTTTT; CDR3aa: CASSLRDRGPKLFF
v_gene: TRBV6-5; j_gene: TRBJ2-1; abundance: NA; len: 15; d_gene: TRBD2; CDR3nt: TGTGCCAGCAGATTTACTAGCGGGGGTCGGAATGAGCAGTTCTTC; CDR3aa: CASRFTSGGRNEQFF
v_gene: TRBV5-1; j_gene: TRBJ2-7; abundance: NA; len: 15; d_gene: NA; CDR3nt: TGCGCCAGCAGCTTGTCCAGCGAGGTTTCCTACGAGCAGTACTTC; CDR3aa: CASSLSSEVSYEQYF
v_gene: TRBV5-4; j_gene: TRBJ1-3; abundance: NA; len: 14; d_gene: NA; CDR3nt: TGTGCCAGCAGCTTGGGGGCGTCTGGAAACACCATATATTTT; CDR3aa: CASSLGASGNTIYF
v_gene: TRBV4-3; j_gene: TRBJ1-1; abundance: many; len: 15; d_gene: NA; CDR3nt: TGCGCCAGCAGCCAAGAAAGAGGAGTTAACACTGAAGCTTTCTTT; CDR3aa: CASSQERGVNTEAFF
v_gene: TRBV10-3; j_gene: TRBJ1-2; abundance: NA; len: 18; d_gene: NA; CDR3nt: TGTGCCATCAGTGAGTCACCAGGCCAAGAAACGGTTAACTATGGCTACACCTTC; CDR3aa: CAISESPGQETVNYGYTF
v_gene: TRBV5-1; j_gene: TRBJ2-1; abundance: few; len: 20; d_gene: TRBD1; CDR3nt: TGCGCCAGCAGCTTTCACAGGGGAGTCGCTACCCTCTCGACCTACAATGAGCAGTTCTTC; CDR3aa: CASSFHRGVATLSTYNEQFF
v_gene: TRBV7-9; j_gene: TRBJ2-7; abundance: NA; len: 14; d_gene: TRBD2; CDR3nt: TGTGCCAGCAGATCAGCGGGACGGACCTACGAGCAGTACTTC; CDR3aa: CASRSAGRTYEQYF
v_gene: TRBV7-8; j_gene: TRBJ1-5; abundance: NA; len: 15; d_gene: NA; CDR3nt: TGTGCCAGCAGCTTAAGCCCGAGCAGCAATCAGCCCCAGCATTTT; CDR3aa: CASSLSPSSNQPQHF
v_gene: TRBV7-2; j_gene: TRBJ1-1; abundance: NA; len: 13; d_gene: TRBD1; CDR3nt: TGTGCCAGCAGCGCCAGGGGGTGGACTGAAGCTTTCTTT; CDR3aa: CASSARGWTEAFF
v_gene: TRBV18; j_gene: TRBJ2-7; abundance: NA; len: 16; d_gene: TRBD1; CDR3nt: TGTGCCAGCTCAGCAGGACAGGGGGAAGATCCATACGAGCAGTACTTC; CDR3aa: CASSAGQGEDPYEQYF
v_gene: TRBV28; j_gene: TRBJ2-1; abundance: once; len: 17; d_gene: TRBD1; CDR3nt: TGTGCCAGCAGTGCAGGGGCCGGGACAGGGATCTACAATGAGCAGTTCTTC; CDR3aa: CASSAGAGTGIYNEQFF